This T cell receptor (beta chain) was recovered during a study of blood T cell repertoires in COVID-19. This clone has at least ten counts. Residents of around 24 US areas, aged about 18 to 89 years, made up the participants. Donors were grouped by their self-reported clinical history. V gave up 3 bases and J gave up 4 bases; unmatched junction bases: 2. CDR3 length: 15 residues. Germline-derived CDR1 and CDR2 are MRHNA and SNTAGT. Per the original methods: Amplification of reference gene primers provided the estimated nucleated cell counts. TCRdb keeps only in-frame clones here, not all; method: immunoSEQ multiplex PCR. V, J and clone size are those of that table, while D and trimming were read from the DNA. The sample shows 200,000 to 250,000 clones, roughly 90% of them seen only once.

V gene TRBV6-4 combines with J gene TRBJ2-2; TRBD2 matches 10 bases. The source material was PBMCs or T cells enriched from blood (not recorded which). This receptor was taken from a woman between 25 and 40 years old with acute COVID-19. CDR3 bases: TGTGCCAGCAGTGAGGCTAGCGGGGGCACCGGGGAGCTGTTTTTT. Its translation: CASSEASGGTGELFF.